These 6 T cell receptor beta chains share one sample of origin, sequenced in a study of siplizumab effects on memory and regulatory T cells. The table came from immunoSEQ multiplex PCR; TCRdb's copy has only in-frame clones and leaves some out. The profile covers approximately 94,000 clones, with around 95% appearing a single time and around 0.03% taken by the ten largest. The sample consisted of naive CD4+ T cells sorted from blood. These receptors were collected from a human donor in good health.

The J gene is TRBJ2-1, the V gene TRBV9; 9 bases match TRBD2. J was trimmed by 2 bases and V by 3 bases; bases with no gene match: 6. CDR1 SGDLS and CDR2 YYNGEE come from the germline V gene. This CDR3 is built from 16 residues. Written as DNA, the CDR3 is TGTGCCAGCAGCGCAGTACCTAGCGGGGCCTACAATGAGCAGTTCTTC. Translating it yields CASSAVPSGAYNEQFF. The whole variable domain, remainder taken from reference TRBV9 and TRBJ2-1, is DSGVTQTPKHLITATGQRVTLRCSPRSGDLSVYWYQQSLDQGLQFLIQYYNGEERAKGNILERFSAQQFPDLHSELNLSSLELGDSALYFCASSAVPSGAYNEQFFGPGTRLTVL.

This clone came up once. The J gene is TRBJ2-5, the V gene TRBV10-3, with D possibly matching TRBD1 (6 bases). This CDR3 is built from 13 residues. The germline gives CDR1 ENHRY, CDR2 SYGVKD. The V gene lost 6 bases and the J gene lost 2 bases, with 10 bases spanning the gap. This CDR3 reads CAISPTGQETQYF. In DNA form, the CDR3 reads TGTGCCATCAGCCCAACAGGGCAAGAGACCCAGTACTTC.

The genes are TRBV9 and TRBJ1-6, with TRBD1 as a possible D gene (6 bases). The CDR3 contains 15 residues. The germline V gene encodes CDR1 SGDLS and CDR2 YYNGEE. V was cut by 3 bases and J by 8 bases, with 15 bases left in between. The CDR3 DNA follows: TGTGCCAGCAGCGCCCGGGGGGGCGGGCATTCACCCCTCCACTTT. It codes for CASSARGGGHSPLHF.

The chain is built from TRBV19 and TRBJ2-4; 7 bases are shared with TRBD1. Germline trimming cut 3 bases from V and 7 bases from J; bases unmatched to any gene: 12. Germline V gives CDR1 LNHDA, CDR2 SQIVND (reference sequence). This CDR3 is built from 16 residues. CDR3 nucleotides: TGTGCCAGTAGTATTTGGTCAGGGGGAAAGAGGAACATTCAGTACTTC. Protein sequence: CASSIWSGGKRNIQYF.

The V and J genes are TRBV2 and TRBJ2-7; no clear D gene. The germline V gene encodes CDR1 SNHLY and CDR2 FYNNEI. V gave up 6 bases and J gave up 2 bases, with 8 bases separating them. This CDR3 has 12 amino acids. The CDR3 loop is CASRPATYEQYF. As DNA, the CDR3 is TGTGCCAGCAGACCCGCGACCTACGAGCAGTACTTC.

CDR3 DNA: TGTGCCATCCGGGGGGGTAAGAGGGAGAACACTGAAGCTTTCTTT. Protein: CAIRGGKRENTEAFF. The chain has TRBV5-4 and TRBJ1-1, with D possibly TRBD1 on 5 matching bases. Germline V lookup: CDR1 SGHNT, CDR2 YYREEE (reference sequence). V shed 9 bases and J shed 1 base, with 19 bases lying between them. The CDR3 extends over 15 amino acids.